The T cell receptor beta chain described here comes from a study of neoadjuvant anti-PD-1 for oral cavity cancer (dated by TCRdb to about 2021). Notes on the research overall: Before curative-intent surgical resection, most patients were given three to four biweekly doses of nivolumab at 3 mg/kg. Patients who did not progress were given a fourth nivolumab dose at about day 43 and had definitive surgical resection on days 50-56. Responders were defined as patients with complete response, partial response or stable disease by RECIST 1.1; non-responders were defined as patients with progression. A roughly 33% response rate was observed in the parent correlative cohort, in which about 12 patients were included. The study at large found these results: Higher pretreatment blood Treg/Th17 ratios correlated with both higher pretreatment blood TCRbeta clonality and lower post-treatment tumor TCRbeta clonality. The TCR analyses had only three patients in each response group, and the authors called for validation in larger cohorts. After neoadjuvant nivolumab, T cell clonality (Gini index) in PBMCs was significantly higher in non-responders than in responders.

PBMC libraries used mostly 480 ng of input genomic DNA for deep sequencing, with six replicates per sample. The immunoSEQ hsTCRbeta kit was used to prepare TCRbeta libraries according to the manufacturer's instructions. The completed libraries were mixed into a single pool at 3 nM, then sequenced with an Illumina NovaSeq 6000 S4 flow cell. Processing in the source paper ran as follows. Raw data preprocessing and quality control were performed with the immunoSEQ Analyzer. The analysis was restricted to productive rearrangements, with each unique CDR3 amino acid sequence defining a clonotype. Repertoire clonality was estimated as the Gini-Simpson index, which was calculated using the R package tcR. Student's t test was used to compare Gini indices, while Pearson correlation assessed associations with tumor size change. TCRdb stores this immuneACCESS table with in-frame sequences only. Part of the clones is absent; in the studies checked, under half of the shortfall reflects unresolved V genes, and no reason is known for the rest. V and J calls and clone size come straight from that table; D and trimming were deduced from the DNA. Counted in this sample were about 79,000 clones; around 83% of them appeared once. More than 3% of the sample goes to the ten largest clones.

With regard to this clone: It lacks a known antigen. The record has no base qualities; no much larger clone is one base away.

The time point label for this specimen denotes: before neoadjuvant nivolumab. None of the patients had received prior systemic or radiation treatment, and all were newly diagnosed with stage II-IVA oral cavity squamous cell carcinoma. The cohort was made up of patients with locally advanced, HPV-negative oral cavity squamous cell carcinoma. Peripheral blood mononuclear cells were analyzed directly, without maintenance or expansion in culture. The samples were obtained from a longitudinal correlative study of a single-arm phase II trial testing neoadjuvant nivolumab in oral cavity squamous cell carcinoma. Subject-matched pre- and post-treatment PBMCs and tumors from three responders and three non-responders underwent genomic DNA-based TCRbeta sequencing. Peripheral blood mononuclear cells were collected before nivolumab treatment and were collected again after treatment, at the time of surgery. The Maxwell RSC DNA from Cells kit was used to isolate genomic DNA from PBMCs.

The germline V gene (reference sequence) supplies CDR1 SGHNT and CDR2 YYREEE. Reading from cysteine to phenylalanine, the CDR3 counts 14 amino acids. Only CDR3 DNA is held: 42 bases, read in frame from base 1. V loses 6 bases of germline sequence and J loses 0 bases, and the interval between the two ends is 12 bases. The sample in question was PBMCs, obtained before nivolumab (anti-PD-1) treatment. This clonotype was obtained from a person aged 35-79 years with oral cavity squamous cell carcinoma. The chain couples TRBV5-4 to TRBJ2-5; possibly the D gene is TRBD2, per 6 matching bases. Here the CDR3 is given as CASMRWRDQETQYF. The nucleotide sequence is given as TGTGCCAGCATGAGGTGGAGGGACCAAGAGACCCAGTACTTC.